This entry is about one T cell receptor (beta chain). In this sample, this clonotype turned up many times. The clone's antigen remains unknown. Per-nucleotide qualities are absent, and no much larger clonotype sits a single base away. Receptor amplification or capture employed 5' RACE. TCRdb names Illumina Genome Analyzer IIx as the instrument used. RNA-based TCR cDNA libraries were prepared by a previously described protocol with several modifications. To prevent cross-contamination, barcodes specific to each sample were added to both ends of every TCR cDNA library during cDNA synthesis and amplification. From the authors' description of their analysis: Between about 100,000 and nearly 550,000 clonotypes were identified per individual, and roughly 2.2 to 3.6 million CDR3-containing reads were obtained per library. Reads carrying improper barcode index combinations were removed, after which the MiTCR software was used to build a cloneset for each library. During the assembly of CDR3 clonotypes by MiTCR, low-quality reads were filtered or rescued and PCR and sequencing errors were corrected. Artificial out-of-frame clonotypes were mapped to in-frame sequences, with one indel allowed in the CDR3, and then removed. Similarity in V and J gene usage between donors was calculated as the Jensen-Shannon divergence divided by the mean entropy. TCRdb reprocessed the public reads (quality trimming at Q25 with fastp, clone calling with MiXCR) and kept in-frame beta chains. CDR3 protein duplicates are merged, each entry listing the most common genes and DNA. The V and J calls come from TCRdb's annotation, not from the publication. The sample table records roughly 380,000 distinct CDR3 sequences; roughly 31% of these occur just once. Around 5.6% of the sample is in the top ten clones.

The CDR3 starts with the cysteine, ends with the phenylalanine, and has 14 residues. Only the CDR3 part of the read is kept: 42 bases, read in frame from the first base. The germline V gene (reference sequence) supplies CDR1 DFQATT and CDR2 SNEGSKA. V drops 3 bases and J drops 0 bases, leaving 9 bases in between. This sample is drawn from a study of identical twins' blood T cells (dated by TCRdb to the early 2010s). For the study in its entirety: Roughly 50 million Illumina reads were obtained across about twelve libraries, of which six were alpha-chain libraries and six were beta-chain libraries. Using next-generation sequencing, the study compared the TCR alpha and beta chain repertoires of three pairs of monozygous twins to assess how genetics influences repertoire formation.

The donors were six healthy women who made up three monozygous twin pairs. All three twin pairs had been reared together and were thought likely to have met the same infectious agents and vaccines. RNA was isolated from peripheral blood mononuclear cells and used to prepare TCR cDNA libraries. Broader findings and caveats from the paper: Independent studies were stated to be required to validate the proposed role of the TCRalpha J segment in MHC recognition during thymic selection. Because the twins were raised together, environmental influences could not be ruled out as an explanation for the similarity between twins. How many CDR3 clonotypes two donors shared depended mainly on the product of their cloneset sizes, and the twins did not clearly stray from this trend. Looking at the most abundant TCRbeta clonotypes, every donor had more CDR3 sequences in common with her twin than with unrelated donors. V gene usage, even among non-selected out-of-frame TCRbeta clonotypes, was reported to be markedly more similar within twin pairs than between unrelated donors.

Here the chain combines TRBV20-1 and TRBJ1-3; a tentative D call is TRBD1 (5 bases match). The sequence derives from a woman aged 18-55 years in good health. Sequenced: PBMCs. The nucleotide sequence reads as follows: TGCAGTGCTAGTAGGCAGGGCTCTGGAAACACCATATATTTT. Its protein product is CSASRQGSGNTIYF.